These 11 T cell receptor beta chains share one sample of origin, sequenced in a study of blood T cell repertoires in COVID-19. TCRdb keeps only in-frame clones here, not all; method: immunoSEQ multiplex PCR. The sample contains under 300,000 clones, about 80% of which appear only once. The specimen sequenced was peripheral blood. These receptor sequences come from a woman aged 80 or over with acute or convalescent COVID-19.

This chain uses TRBV5-1 with TRBJ2-1, with 11 bases fitting TRBD2. V dropped 3 bases and J dropped 4; count of bases not matched to a gene: 6. The CDR3 runs 16 residues. The V gene's germline CDR1 is SGHRS and CDR2 YFSETQ. The DNA for the CDR3 is TGCGCCAGCAGCTCCTCTAGCGGGGGGTTGTACAATGAGCAGTTCTTC. This gives the protein CASSSSSGGLYNEQFF.

V and J are TRBV28 and TRBJ1-1; D not resolved. Germline CDR1 is MDHEN and CDR2 is SYDVKM. Trimming removed 5 bases at V and 5 bases at J, with 6 bases between. CDR3 length: 11 amino acids. CDR3 nucleotides: TGTGCCAGCAGTGCTCGGACTGAAGCTTTCTTT. Its translation: CASSARTEAFF.

V is TRBV30 and J is TRBJ2-2; D unresolved. V was clipped by 2 bases and J by 7 bases, with 5 bases between them. From germline, CDR1 is GTSNPN and CDR2 SVGIG (reference sequence). The length of the CDR3 is 11 residues. The CDR3 region has the DNA TGTGCCTGGAGTCCCAGCGGGGAGCTGTTTTTT. It yields the protein CAWSPSGELFF. The whole variable domain, filled in from reference TRBV30 and TRBJ2-2, reads SQTIHQWPATLVQPVGSPLSLECTVEGTSNPNLYWYRQAAGRGLQLLFYSVGIGQISSEVPQNLSASRPQDRQFILSSKKLLLSDSGFYLCAWSPSGELFFGEGSRLTVL.

The chain employs TRBV5-1 and TRBJ2-7; 7 bases are shared with TRBD1. The CDR3 covers 15 residues. V lost 7 bases, J lost 5 bases, and 15 bases stayed unmatched. CDR1 is SGHRS and CDR2 is YFSETQ in the germline V gene. In DNA form, the CDR3 reads TGCGCCAGCTCCAATGTAGGGGGCGTAGGAAACGAGCAGTACTTC. Translated: CASSNVGGVGNEQYF.

The chain has TRBV24-1 and TRBJ2-5; 7 positions match TRBD1. Germline CDR1 KGHDR, CDR2 SFDVKD. V lost 6 bases, J lost 7 bases, and 13 bases stayed unmatched. CDR3 size: 15 residues. CDR3 in DNA: TGTGCCACCAGTACGGGACAGTTCAGGGAAGCGACCCAGTACTTC. Protein sequence: CATSTGQFREATQYF.

The genes are TRBV11-2 and TRBJ2-5, with D tentatively TRBD2 (6 bases). V lost 0 bases, J lost 5 bases, and 16 bases lay in between. The germline V gene encodes CDR1 SGHAT and CDR2 FQNNGV. The CDR3 has 16 amino acids. The CDR3 loop is CASSLELRGGRETQYF. CDR3 in DNA: TGTGCCAGCAGCTTAGAATTGAGGGGTGGGAGGGAGACCCAGTACTTC.

This chain uses TRBV6-5 with TRBJ2-7, with 7 bases fitting TRBD1. CDR3 size: 14 residues. V was pared by 6 bases and J by 0 bases, with 5 bases of the junction left unmatched. Germline V gives CDR1 MNHEY, CDR2 SVGAGI. CDR3 in DNA: TGTGCCAGCAGACTGACAGGGAGCTCCTACGAGCAGTACTTC. Its protein product is CASRLTGSSYEQYF.

The chain is built from TRBV15 and TRBJ1-1; 8 bases are a match to TRBD1. CDR1 and CDR2 from the germline V gene are LNHNV and YYDKDF (reference sequence). The V segment lost 5 bases and the J segment 6 bases; nucleotides outside the gene matches: 8. The length of the CDR3 is 14 residues. The CDR3 DNA follows: TGTGCCACCAGCGCAGACAGGGGAGGATCTGAAGCTTTCTTT. Translated: CATSADRGGSEAFF.

The rearrangement links TRBV6-6 to TRBJ1-1; D is possibly TRBD1 (6 bases). Germline CDR1 is MNHNY and CDR2 is SVGAGI (reference sequence). Trimming removed 0 bases at V and 8 bases at J, with 16 bases between. This CDR3 has 15 amino acids. The CDR3 bases are TGTGCCAGCAGTTACTCGATCCAACAGGGATGGGAAGCTTTCTTT. It translates to CASSYSIQQGWEAFF.

This CDR3 reads CASSAGTANYGYTF. The CDR3 nucleotides read TGTGCCAGCAGCGCAGGGACAGCTAACTATGGCTACACCTTC. The rearrangement links TRBV7-9 to TRBJ1-2; 7 nucleotides match TRBD1. This CDR3 is 14 amino acids long. V was pared by 5 bases and J by 0 bases, with 3 bases of the junction left unmatched. CDR1 and CDR2 from the germline V gene are SEHNR and FQNEAQ (reference sequence). Supplemented by reference TRBV7-9 and TRBJ1-2, the full variable domain reads DTGVSQNPRHKITKRGQNVTFRCDPISEHNRLYWYRQTLGQGPEFLTYFQNEAQLEKSRLLSDRFSAERPKGSFSTLEIQRTEQGDSAMYLCASSAGTANYGYTFGSGTRLTVV.

The chain employs TRBV24-1 and TRBJ2-1, with TRBD1 matching over 9 bases. This CDR3 spans 17 amino acids. Germline loops: CDR1 KGHDR, CDR2 SFDVKD. With V trimmed by 3 bases and J by 0 bases, 5 bases remained unmatched. The DNA of the CDR3 is TGTGCCACCAGTGATGTGACAGGGGGAAGCTCCTACAATGAGCAGTTCTTC. Residues: CATSDVTGGSSYNEQFF.